This TCR beta chain was captured by sequencing in a study of beta chain features in type 1 diabetes. Background on the study: Across the samples, 107,917,701 sorted cells were examined in total.

Study conclusions and caveats: Naive, central memory and Treg TCRB repertoires seemed to resemble each other more closely in patients than they did in healthy donors.

Purities over 95% were achieved in all sorted populations. Trimming took 3 bases from V and 6 from J, leaving 8 bases between them. CDR3 length: 11 residues. In germline, CDR1 is DFQATT, CDR2 SNEGSKA (reference sequence). Isolated RNA was reverse transcribed in full, so expressed TCRB transcripts were sequenced. Naive, central memory and regulatory T cell samples averaged around 3.3 million reads. The protocol was immunoSEQ multiplex PCR, while the TCRdb copy is restricted to in-frame clones and leaves out a portion. Of 350,000 to 450,000 clones listed, approximately 15% are singletons. Notes on this clone: Its specificity is unknown.

The source is a woman aged 18-35 years in good health. The sequenced material came from naive CD4+ T cells from blood. The chain is built from TRBV20-1 and TRBJ1-2; D is undetermined. The chain's CDR3 is CSARSGDGYTF. For the CDR3, the DNA is TGCAGTGCTAGGTCCGGGGATGGCTACACCTTC.